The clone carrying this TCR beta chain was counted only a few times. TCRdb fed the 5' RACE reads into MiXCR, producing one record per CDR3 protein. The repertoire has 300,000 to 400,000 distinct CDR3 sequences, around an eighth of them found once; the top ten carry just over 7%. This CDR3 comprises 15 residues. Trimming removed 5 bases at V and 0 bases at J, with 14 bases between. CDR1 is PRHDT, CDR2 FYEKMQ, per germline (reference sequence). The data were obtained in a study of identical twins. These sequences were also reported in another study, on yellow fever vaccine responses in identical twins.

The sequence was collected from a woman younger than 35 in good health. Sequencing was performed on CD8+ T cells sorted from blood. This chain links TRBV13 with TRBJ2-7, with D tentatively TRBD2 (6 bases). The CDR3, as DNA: TGTGCCAGCAGCCCCCGGGAGAACCCCTCCTACGAGCAGTACTTC. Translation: CASSPRENPSYEQYF.